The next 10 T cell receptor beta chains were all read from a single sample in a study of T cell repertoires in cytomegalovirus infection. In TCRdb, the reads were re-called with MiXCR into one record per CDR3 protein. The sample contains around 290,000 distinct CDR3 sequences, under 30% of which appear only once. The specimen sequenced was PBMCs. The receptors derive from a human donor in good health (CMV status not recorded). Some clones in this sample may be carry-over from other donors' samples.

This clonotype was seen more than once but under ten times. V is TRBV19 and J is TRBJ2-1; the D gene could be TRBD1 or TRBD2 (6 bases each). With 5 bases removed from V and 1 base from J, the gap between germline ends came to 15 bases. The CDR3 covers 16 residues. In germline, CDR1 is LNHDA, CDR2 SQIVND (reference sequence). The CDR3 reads CASSPPEGGSYNEQFF. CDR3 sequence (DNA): TGTGCCAGTAGTCCCCCGGAGGGGGGATCCTACAATGAGCAGTTCTTC.

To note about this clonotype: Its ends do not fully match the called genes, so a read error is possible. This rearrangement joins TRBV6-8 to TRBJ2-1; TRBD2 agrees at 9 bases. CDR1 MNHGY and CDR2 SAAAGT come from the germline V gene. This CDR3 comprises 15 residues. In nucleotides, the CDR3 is TGTGCCAGCAGTGCCGGGACTAGCTCCCACAATGAGCAGTTCTTC. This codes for CASSAGTSSHNEQFF.

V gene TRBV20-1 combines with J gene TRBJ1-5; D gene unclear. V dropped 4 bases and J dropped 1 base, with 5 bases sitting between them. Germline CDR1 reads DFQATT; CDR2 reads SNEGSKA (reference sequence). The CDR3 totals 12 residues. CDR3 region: CSAIGSNQPQHF. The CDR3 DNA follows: TGCAGTGCTATAGGGAGCAATCAGCCCCAGCATTTT.

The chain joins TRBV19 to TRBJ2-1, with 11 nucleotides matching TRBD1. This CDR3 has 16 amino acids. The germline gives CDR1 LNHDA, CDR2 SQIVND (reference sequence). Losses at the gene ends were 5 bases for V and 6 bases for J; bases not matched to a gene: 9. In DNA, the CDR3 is TGTGCCAGTAGTGCCCCGAGGGGGACAGGGGGCAATGAGCAGTTCTTC. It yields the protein CASSAPRGTGGNEQFF.

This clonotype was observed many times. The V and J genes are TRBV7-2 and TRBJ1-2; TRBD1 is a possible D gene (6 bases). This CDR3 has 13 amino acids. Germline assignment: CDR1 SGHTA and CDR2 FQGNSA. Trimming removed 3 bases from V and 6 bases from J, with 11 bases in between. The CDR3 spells CASSLVPGDGYTF. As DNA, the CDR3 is TGTGCCAGCAGCTTGGTCCCAGGGGATGGCTACACCTTC.

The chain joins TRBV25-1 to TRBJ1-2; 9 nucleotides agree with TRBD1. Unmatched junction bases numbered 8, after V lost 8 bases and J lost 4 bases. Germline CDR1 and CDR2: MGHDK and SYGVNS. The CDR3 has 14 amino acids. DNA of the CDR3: TGTGCCAGCCCAACAAAGACAGGGGGCTATGGCTACACCTTC. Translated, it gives CASPTKTGGYGYTF.

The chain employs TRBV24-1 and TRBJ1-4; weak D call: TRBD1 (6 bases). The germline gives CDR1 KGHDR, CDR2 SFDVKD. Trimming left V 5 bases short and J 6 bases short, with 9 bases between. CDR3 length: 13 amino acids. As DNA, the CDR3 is TGTGCCACCAGTGGTCACAGGGATGAAAAACTGTTTTTT. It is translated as CATSGHRDEKLFF.

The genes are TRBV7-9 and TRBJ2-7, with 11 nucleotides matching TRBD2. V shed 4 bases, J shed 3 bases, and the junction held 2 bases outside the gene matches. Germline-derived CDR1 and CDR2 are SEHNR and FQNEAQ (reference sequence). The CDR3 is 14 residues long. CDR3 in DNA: TGTGCCAGCAGCTCCGGACTAGCGGGCTACGAGCAGTACTTC. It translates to CASSSGLAGYEQYF.

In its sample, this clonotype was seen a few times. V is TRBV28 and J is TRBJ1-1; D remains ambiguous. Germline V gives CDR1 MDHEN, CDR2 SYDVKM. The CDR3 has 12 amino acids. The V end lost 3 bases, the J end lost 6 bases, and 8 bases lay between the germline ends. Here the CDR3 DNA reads TGTGCCAGCAGTTTGCAGTCCGCTGAAGCTTTCTTT. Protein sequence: CASSLQSAEAFF. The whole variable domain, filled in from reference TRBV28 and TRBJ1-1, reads DVKVTQSSRYLVKRTGEKVFLECVQDMDHENMFWYRQDPGLGLRLIYFSYDVKMKEKGDIPEGYSVSREKKERFSLILESASTNQTSMYLCASSLQSAEAFFGQGTRLTVV.

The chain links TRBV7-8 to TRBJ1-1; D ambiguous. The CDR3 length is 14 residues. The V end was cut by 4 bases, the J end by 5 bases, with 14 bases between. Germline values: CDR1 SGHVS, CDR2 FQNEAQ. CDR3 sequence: CASSWVRAGTEAFF. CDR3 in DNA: TGTGCCAGCAGCTGGGTTAGGGCCGGGACTGAAGCTTTCTTT.